Listed here is a single T cell receptor (beta chain). Antigen specificity is unknown. Here immunoSEQ multiplex PCR was the method, and the copy in TCRdb shows in-frame clones only, minus some. The sample yields just under 80,000 clones, 90% to 95% seen once. The data originate from a study of a mutant IDH1 vaccine in newly diagnosed glioma. Study-level information: Vaccination began 4-6 weeks post radiotherapy alone, or with temozolomide cycles. Patients under treatment included 62.5% males and 37.5% females and had a mean age of approximately 43 years. Patients' prior therapy spanned radiotherapy, temozolomide, or both; most underwent both.

This CDR3 has 16 residues. Deletions cut 2 bases from V and 4 bases from J, with 18 bases between. The germline gives CDR1 KGHSH, CDR2 LQKENI. Study findings and constraints: Among all patients, vaccine-induced immune responses occurred in approximately 94%.

Indicated time point: week 5, during vaccination. Vaccinated patients received 300 ug of mutant IDH1 20-mer peptide per dose, with topical imiquimod. This specimen was PBMCs, taken from a glioma patient whose treatment included an IDH1 peptide vaccine. The V gene is TRBV18, the J gene TRBJ2-7, with D possibly matching TRBD2 (5 bases). The receptor was isolated from a woman aged 50 to 60 with glioma. The CDR3 DNA reads TGTGCCAGCTCACCAGGCGGCCCCCTCAGGAGGTACGAGCAGTACTTC. Protein product: CASSPGGPLRRYEQYF.